The 22 T cell receptor beta chains below all came from one sample that was sequenced in a study of OX40 agonist ivuxolimab in advanced cancers. Clones were sequenced by immunoSEQ multiplex PCR, and TCRdb holds only the in-frame ones, with some missing. The sample holds 90,000 or so clones; approximately 90% are singletons and the top ten take about 0.89%. This sample comprised CD4+ or CD8+ T cells sorted from blood, obtained in a trial of the OX40 agonist ivuxolimab. The receptors shown here come from an adult with an advanced solid tumor such as melanoma, head and neck, liver or kidney cancer.

This chain uses TRBV7-9 with TRBJ2-7, with TRBD1 as a possible D gene (5 bases). Trimming pared 5 bases from V and 4 bases from J, leaving 15 bases between. The CDR3 consists of 14 residues. Looked up from germline, CDR1 is SEHNR and CDR2 is FQNEAQ (reference sequence). The CDR3 spells CASSHQKGAYEQYF. CDR3 DNA sequence: TGTGCCAGCAGCCACCAGAAAGGGGCTTACGAGCAGTACTTC.

V usage is TRBV21-1 and J usage is TRBJ1-2; the D call in the table, TRBD1, was not verified against the DNA. TRBV21-1 is given as a pseudogene. This CDR3 comprises 16 residues. CDR3 region: CASSKDSPDREYGYTF. CDR3 DNA sequence: TGTGCCAGCAGCAAAGATAGTCCCGACAGGGAGTATGGCTACACCTTC.

The gene calls are TRBV6-1 and TRBJ2-7, with 8 positions matching TRBD2. Unmatched junction bases numbered 8, after V lost 3 bases and J lost 1 base. Looked up from germline, CDR1 is MNHNS and CDR2 is SASEGT. The CDR3 is 16 residues long. CDR3 sequence reads: CASSERAGVISYEQYF. CDR3 DNA sequence: TGTGCCAGCAGTGAGAGAGCGGGAGTTATTTCCTACGAGCAGTACTTC.

This rearrangement joins TRBV2 to TRBJ2-7; D is unresolved. CDR1 is SNHLY and CDR2 is FYNNEI in the germline V gene. Trimming took 4 bases from V and 5 from J, leaving 9 bases between them. This CDR3 contains 12 residues. The CDR3 region is CASSVRLHEQYF. The CDR3 DNA is TGTGCCAGCAGTGTCCGCCTCCACGAGCAGTACTTC.

The V and J genes are TRBV5-1 and TRBJ2-7; TRBD2 might be the D (6 bases). The CDR3 has 14 amino acids. With 1 base removed from V and 2 bases from J, the gap between germline ends came to 10 bases. Looked up from germline, CDR1 is SGHRS and CDR2 is YFSETQ. DNA of the CDR3: TGCGCCAGCAGCTTGACGGGACTTCCCTACGAGCAGTACTTC. Translating it yields CASSLTGLPYEQYF.

This sequence joins TRBV5-4 and TRBJ1-1, with no clear D. V shed 0 bases and J shed 1 base, with 16 bases lying between them. The germline gives CDR1 SGHNT, CDR2 YYREEE (reference sequence). This CDR3 has 17 amino acids. DNA for the CDR3: TGTGCCAGCAGCTTGGCACTGGCAGCTTCGACGAACACTGAAGCTTTCTTT. Encoded protein: CASSLALAASTNTEAFF.

As to this clone: Its ends do not fully match the called genes, so a read error is possible. The chain couples TRBV7-7 to TRBJ2-2; 8 nucleotides line up with TRBD2. Germline loops: CDR1 SSHAT, CDR2 FNYEAQ (reference sequence). The CDR3 runs 15 residues. CDR3 DNA: TGTGCTAGCAGCCAACTAGCGGCCAGGGATGGGGAGCTGTTTTTT. It is translated as CASSQLAARDGELFF.

A few counts support this clone. The rearrangement joins TRBV19 to TRBJ2-7; tentatively, D is TRBD1 (7 bases). Trimming shortened V by 4 bases and J by 6 bases, and 13 bases separated the two germline ends. The CDR3 is 13 amino acids. CDR1 and CDR2 from the germline V gene are LNHDA and SQIVND (reference sequence). The CDR3 sequence is CASSSQGGGEQYF. The CDR3 DNA sequence: TGTGCCAGTAGTAGCCAGGGGGGTGGCGAGCAGTACTTC.

The CDR3 nucleotides are TGTGCCAGCAGCCATTCCCTTTTAGCGGGCGAAACCTACGAGCAGTACTTC. This gives the protein CASSHSLLAGETYEQYF. The V gene is TRBV13, the J gene TRBJ2-7; 7 bases are a match to TRBD2. Unmatched junction bases numbered 15, after V lost 5 bases and J lost 2 bases. Per germline, CDR1 PRHDT and CDR2 FYEKMQ (reference sequence). The CDR3 loop spans 17 amino acids.

This CDR3 is CASSIGGTGDSPLHF. CDR3 coding DNA: TGTGCCAGTAGTATAGGGGGGACAGGGGATTCACCCCTCCACTTT. The chain couples TRBV19 to TRBJ1-6, with 10 bases that match TRBD1. V was pared by 1 base and J by 8 bases, with 2 bases of the junction left unmatched. Germline-derived CDR1 and CDR2 are LNHDA and SQIVND (reference sequence). This CDR3 is built from 15 residues.

The rearrangement links TRBV6-6 to TRBJ1-6; D is unclear. In germline, CDR1 is MNHNY, CDR2 SVGAGI (reference sequence). The length of the CDR3 is 14 residues. Between the trimmed V and J ends, which lost 0 bases and 7 bases, there was a span of 7 bases. The CDR3 sequence: CASSYSNANSPLHF. CDR3 nucleotides: TGTGCCAGCAGTTACTCGAATGCGAATTCACCCCTCCACTTT.

The CDR3 region is CASSPRVDSTYGYTF. The CDR3 nucleotides read TGTGCCAGCTCACCACGAGTTGACAGTACATATGGCTACACCTTC. The chain employs TRBV18 and TRBJ1-2; D may be TRBD1 (5 bases). V dropped 1 base and J dropped 5 bases, with 14 bases sitting between them. This CDR3 contains 15 residues. Germline assignment: CDR1 KGHSH and CDR2 LQKENI.

The chain employs TRBV6-6 and TRBJ1-4, with 11 bases that match TRBD1. Germline CDR1 MNHNY, CDR2 SVGAGI (reference sequence). The CDR3 totals 14 residues. V shed 8 bases and J 7 bases; nucleotides not matched to a gene: 6. In DNA form, the CDR3 reads TGTGCCAGCGGAGGACAGGGGGCCGGTGAAAAACTGTTTTTT. It is translated as CASGGQGAGEKLFF.

This sequence joins TRBV5-4 and TRBJ1-4; D remains unclear. V was trimmed by 5 bases and J by 5 bases, leaving 7 bases between them. Germline V CDR1 and CDR2: SGHNT, YYREEE (reference sequence). This CDR3 contains 12 residues. CDR3 nucleotide sequence: TGTGCCAGCAGTCGGCAGAATGAAAAACTGTTTTTT. It translates to CASSRQNEKLFF.

The rearrangement joins TRBV6-5 to TRBJ2-2, with no clear D. Looked up from germline, CDR1 is MNHEY and CDR2 is SVGAGI. The CDR3 has 14 amino acids. V lost 6 bases to trimming and J lost 3 bases, with 11 bases between them. The CDR3 is CASRTDGDTGELFF. As DNA, the CDR3 is TGTGCCAGCAGAACGGACGGAGACACCGGGGAGCTGTTTTTT.

In its sample, this clone was seen once. The V gene is TRBV2, the J gene TRBJ2-2; D is unclear. There are 15 residues in the CDR3. With 6 bases removed from V and 6 bases from J, the gap between germline ends came to 17 bases. CDR1 is SNHLY and CDR2 is FYNNEI in the germline V gene. The CDR3 reads CASSAKSWAAGELFF. CDR3 coding DNA: TGTGCCAGCAGCGCCAAGAGCTGGGCGGCCGGGGAGCTGTTTTTT.

V usage is TRBV2 and J usage is TRBJ2-2, with TRBD2 matching 13 bases. The CDR3 sequence is 22 residues long. Germline V lookup: CDR1 SNHLY, CDR2 FYNNEI. Losses at the gene ends were 6 bases for V and 2 bases for J; bases not matched to a gene: 21. In DNA form, the CDR3 reads TGTGCCAGCAGCGCACTAGCGGGAGGGCCTCGTTCCCCTTTCCCTAACACCGGGGAGCTGTTTTTT. The encoded protein is CASSALAGGPRSPFPNTGELFF. Using reference TRBV2 and TRBJ2-2 for the parts outside the CDR3, the full variable domain is EPEVTQTPSHQVTQMGQEVILRCVPISNHLYFYWYRQILGQKVEFLVSFYNNEISEKSEIFDDQFSVERPDGSNFTLKIRSTKLEDSAMYFCASSALAGGPRSPFPNTGELFFGEGSRLTVL.

Only one count was recorded for this clone. The chain carries TRBV7-2 and TRBJ2-5; TRBD1 agrees at 8 bases. CDR3 length equals 15 residues. Trimming cost V 4 bases and J 2 bases; bases outside gene matches: 6. The germline V gene has CDR1 SGHTA and CDR2 FQGNSA. CDR3 amino acids: CASSSGQVPQETQYF. CDR3 bases: TGTGCCAGCAGCTCGGGACAGGTCCCACAAGAGACCCAGTACTTC.

This clone was observed once. The V gene is TRBV28, the J gene TRBJ1-2; D not certain. Germline CDR1 is MDHEN and CDR2 is SYDVKM. CDR3 length: 18 residues. Trimming pared 1 base from V and 2 bases from J, leaving 20 bases between. The CDR3 spells CASSLLPLPGVPNYGYTF. In nucleotides, the CDR3 is TGTGCCAGCAGTTTATTGCCACTACCCGGGGTCCCCAACTATGGCTACACCTTC.

The chain combines TRBV30 with TRBJ2-7, with D possibly being TRBD1 (6 bases). The CDR3 has 14 amino acids. Trimming cost V 3 bases and J 3 bases, with 15 bases left between them. Germline V CDR1 and CDR2: GTSNPN, SVGIG (reference sequence). Written as DNA, the CDR3 is TGTGCCTGGAGCCCGGAGGCAGGGGTCTACGAGCAGTACTTC. Its translation is CAWSPEAGVYEQYF.

The V gene is TRBV28, the J gene TRBJ2-7; 9 bases align to TRBD1. The CDR3 is 16 residues long. V lost 6 bases and J lost 6; bases outside the gene matches: 15. The germline V gene has CDR1 MDHEN and CDR2 SYDVKM. Here the CDR3 DNA reads TGTGCCAGCAGCAAGCTTACAGGGGGCGCAGGTCGCGAGCAGTACTTC. Protein: CASSKLTGGAGREQYF. Full variable domain (outside the CDR3, taken from reference TRBV28 and TRBJ2-7): DVKVTQSSRYLVKRTGEKVFLECVQDMDHENMFWYRQDPGLGLRLIYFSYDVKMKEKGDIPEGYSVSREKKERFSLILESASTNQTSMYLCASSKLTGGAGREQYFGPGTRLTVT.

The chain joins TRBV11-3 to TRBJ2-5; D ambiguous. This CDR3 has 14 amino acids. V was clipped by 1 base and J by 3 bases, with 9 bases between them. CDR1 is SGHNT and CDR2 is YENEEA in the germline V gene. This chain's CDR3 is CASSLGIREETQYF. CDR3 DNA sequence: TGTGCCAGCAGCTTAGGCATAAGGGAAGAGACCCAGTACTTC.